The 17 T cell receptor beta chains presented below share a single source sample, sequenced in a study of blood T cell repertoires in COVID-19. Assay used: immunoSEQ multiplex PCR; TCRdb lists only in-frame clones, some missing. The sample yields about 83,000 clones, approximately 85% seen once. Input material: peripheral blood. The origin of the receptors is a human donor in a cohort sampled during active COVID-19.

This chain joins TRBV19 and TRBJ1-2; unclear D gene. CDR3 size: 15 residues. V lost 3 bases, J lost 0 bases, and 11 bases lay in between. The germline gives CDR1 LNHDA, CDR2 SQIVND (reference sequence). In DNA, the CDR3 is TGTGCCAGTAGTATCACAGCCCTGGCTAACTATGGCTACACCTTC. Translation gives CASSITALANYGYTF.

The chain employs TRBV3-1 (or the pseudogene TRBV3-2) and TRBJ2-3, with 8 bases fitting TRBD2. V shed 0 bases and J 11 bases; nucleotides not matched to a gene: 7. This CDR3 spans 14 amino acids. Germline CDR1 and CDR2: LGHDT and YNNKEL (reference sequence). The CDR3, as DNA: TGTGCCAGCAGCCAAGAGACGGCGGGGGGTGGGCAGTATTTT. Its protein is CASSQETAGGGQYF.

This sequence joins TRBV29-1 and TRBJ2-1, with 16 positions matching TRBD2. V was clipped by 6 bases and J by 4 bases; unmatched bases: 15. There are 19 residues in the CDR3. From germline, CDR1 is SQVTM and CDR2 ANQGSEA. The CDR3, as DNA: TGCAGCGTCAAACATCCGGGACTAGCGGGAGGGCAGCTATACAATGAGCAGTTCTTC. Amino acids: CSVKHPGLAGGQLYNEQFF.

This clone has a handful of counts. The rearrangement joins TRBV5-6 to TRBJ1-5; D not certain. CDR3 length: 12 residues. Trimming left V 2 bases short and J 4 bases short, with 4 bases between. The V gene's germline CDR1 is SGHDT and CDR2 YYEEEE. DNA for the CDR3: TGTGCCAGCAGCTTACAAAATCAGCCCCAGCATTTT. Protein product: CASSLQNQPQHF.

The chain links TRBV7-9 to TRBJ2-7, with 8 bases identical to TRBD1. CDR1 and CDR2 (germline): SEHNR, FQNEAQ (reference sequence). The CDR3 covers 13 residues. With 5 bases clipped from V and 3 bases from J, the junction kept 3 bases outside the gene matches. Here the CDR3 reads CASSPDRGYEQYF. CDR3 in DNA: TGTGCCAGCAGCCCAGACAGGGGCTACGAGCAGTACTTC. Supplemented by reference TRBV7-9 and TRBJ2-7, the full variable domain reads DTGVSQNPRHKITKRGQNVTFRCDPISEHNRLYWYRQTLGQGPEFLTYFQNEAQLEKSRLLSDRFSAERPKGSFSTLEIQRTEQGDSAMYLCASSPDRGYEQYFGPGTRLTVT.

The chain joins TRBV6-4 to TRBJ2-1; 8 nucleotides agree with TRBD1. Germline CDR1 reads MRHNA; CDR2 reads SNTAGT. This CDR3 spans 16 amino acids. V lost 5 bases and J lost 1; bases outside the gene matches: 7. CDR3 sequence reads: CASSTQGARSYNEQFF. In DNA, the CDR3 is TGTGCCAGCAGTACTCAGGGGGCGCGGTCCTACAATGAGCAGTTCTTC.

This clone appeared a single time. The rearrangement joins TRBV9 to TRBJ1-3, with D hard to call. The CDR3 extends over 15 amino acids. CDR1 and CDR2 (germline): SGDLS, YYNGEE. Trimming took off 0 bases at V and 7 bases at J, with 14 bases between the two ends. CDR3 sequence: CASSVEEGSFNTIYF. CDR3 DNA: TGTGCCAGCAGCGTAGAGGAGGGTTCGTTCAACACCATATATTTT.

This chain uses TRBV5-4 with TRBJ2-5; D perhaps matches TRBD1 (6 bases). Germline CDR1 is SGHNT and CDR2 is YYREEE (reference sequence). The CDR3 runs 15 residues. Trimming left V 4 bases short and J 5 bases short, with 18 bases between. The CDR3 here is CASSNSQGIRETQYF. Here the CDR3 DNA reads TGTGCCAGCAGCAACTCACAGGGTATTCGGGAGACCCAGTACTTC. Full variable domain (outside the CDR3, taken from reference TRBV5-4 and TRBJ2-5): ETGVTQSPTHLIKTRGQQVTLRCSSQSGHNTVSWYQQALGQGPQFIFQYYREEENGRGNFPPRFSGLQFPNYSSELNVNALELDDSALYLCASSNSQGIRETQYFGPGTRLLVL.

The CDR3 bases are TGTGCCAGTAGTATCTCCGCCGGGGTCGGAAACACCATATATTTT. It codes for CASSISAGVGNTIYF. The rearrangement joins TRBV19 to TRBJ1-3; D gene unclear. The CDR3 is 15 amino acids. Germline loops: CDR1 LNHDA, CDR2 SQIVND (reference sequence). Trimming took 3 bases from V and 4 from J, leaving 13 bases between them.

This clone was observed a handful of times. This chain connects TRBV29-1 to TRBJ2-3; TRBD2 might be the D (5 bases). V was shortened by 1 base and J by 0 bases, with 14 bases between the two germline ends. This CDR3 spans 16 amino acids. Germline CDR1 is SQVTM and CDR2 is ANQGSEA. CDR3: CSVEGGLSSSTDTQYF. CDR3 nucleotide sequence: TGCAGCGTTGAAGGCGGGTTGAGTTCTAGCACAGATACGCAGTATTTT.

This chain joins TRBV6-5 and TRBJ2-3; 10 nucleotides match TRBD2. The CDR3 has 16 residues. The V segment lost 2 bases and the J segment 4 bases; nucleotides outside the gene matches: 6. Germline V gene lookup returns CDR1 MNHEY and CDR2 SVGAGI. CDR3 nucleotides: TGTGCCAGCAGTTACGGGACTAGCGCGTTTGCAGATACGCAGTATTTT. This sequence encodes CASSYGTSAFADTQYF.

This clone has more than one count but fewer than ten. A junction boundary mismatches the germline segment, possibly from a read error. The chain couples TRBV7-2 to TRBJ2-4, with 7 positions matching TRBD1. The CDR3 is 14 amino acids. The V gene's germline CDR1 is SGHTA and CDR2 FQGNSA. CDR3 amino acids: CASSHGFRGQVEDF. In DNA, the CDR3 is TGTGCCAGCAGCCACGGCTTCCGAGGACAGGTCGAGGATTTC.

The V gene is TRBV7-2, the J gene TRBJ2-1, with TRBD1 matching over 8 bases. V was pared by 4 bases and J by 3 bases, with 5 bases of the junction left unmatched. CDR1 is SGHTA and CDR2 is FQGNSA in the germline V gene. The CDR3 totals 15 residues. CDR3 in amino acids: CASSYGDRNYNEQFF. CDR3 DNA: TGTGCCAGCAGCTATGGGGACAGGAACTACAATGAGCAGTTCTTC.

The chain couples TRBV2 to TRBJ2-1, with 8 bases aligning to TRBD1. The CDR3 is made up of 13 amino acids. Per germline, CDR1 SNHLY and CDR2 FYNNEI. The V segment lost 7 bases and the J segment 10 bases; nucleotides outside the gene matches: 9. The CDR3 nucleotides are TGTGCCAGCACCGGAGAGACAGGGGTCGAGCAGTTCTTC. As protein: CASTGETGVEQFF.

There are a few counts of this clone. The rearrangement joins TRBV4-1 to TRBJ1-4; D perhaps matches TRBD1 (6 bases). V was shortened by 4 bases and J by 7 bases, with 19 bases between the two germline ends. This CDR3 has 16 amino acids. Germline V gene data show CDR1 as MGHRA and CDR2 as YSYEKL. CDR3 coding DNA: TGCGCCAGCAGCCGTGCCAACCGGGACAACGGTGAAAAACTGTTTTTT. Translating gives CASSRANRDNGEKLFF.

This rearrangement joins TRBV28 to TRBJ2-3; 8 positions match TRBD1. The CDR3 totals 15 residues. Germline values: CDR1 MDHEN, CDR2 SYDVKM. J lost 3 bases, V lost 5 bases, and 7 bases had no gene match. CDR3 residues: CASSPQRTGTDTQYF. CDR3 nucleotide sequence: TGTGCCAGCAGTCCCCAACGGACAGGGACAGATACGCAGTATTTT.

The rearrangement links TRBV19 to TRBJ1-1; 10 bases are shared with TRBD1. The CDR3 has 13 amino acids. Germline V lookup: CDR1 LNHDA, CDR2 SQIVND (reference sequence). The ends lost 9 bases at V and 6 bases at J; junction bases unmatched: 7. CDR3 loop: CASIAGQGSEAFF. In nucleotides, the CDR3 is TGTGCCAGCATAGCGGGACAGGGGTCTGAAGCTTTCTTT. The full variable domain, rest sourced from reference TRBV19 and TRBJ1-1, is DGGITQSPKYLFRKEGQNVTLSCEQNLNHDAMYWYRQDPGQGLRLIYYSQIVNDFQKGDIAEGYSVSREKKESFPLTVTSAQKNPTAFYLCASIAGQGSEAFFGQGTRLTVV.